One TCR beta chain is described in this entry. Produced via immunoSEQ multiplex PCR; TCRdb's table is partial and in-frame only. The top ten hold roughly 0.44% of the sample, which has some 79,000 clones, around nine tenths seen once. This record comes from a study of OX40 agonist ivuxolimab in advanced cancers. The germline V gene has CDR1 KGHSH and CDR2 LQKENI. The length of the CDR3 is 15 residues. Germline trimming cut 6 bases from V and 7 bases from J; bases unmatched to any gene: 5. Samples of blood were obtained at baseline, on cycle 4 day 1, and on cycle 7 day 1. The receptor comes from an adult with an advanced solid tumor such as melanoma, head and neck, liver or kidney cancer. The chain is built from TRBV18 and TRBJ2-1; 14 nucleotides match TRBD2. The sequencing here drew on CD4+ or CD8+ T cells sorted from blood, taken in a trial of the OX40 agonist ivuxolimab. This CDR3 reads CASSRLAGGENEQFF. CDR3 coding DNA: TGTGCCAGCTCCAGACTAGCGGGAGGGGAAAATGAGCAGTTCTTC.